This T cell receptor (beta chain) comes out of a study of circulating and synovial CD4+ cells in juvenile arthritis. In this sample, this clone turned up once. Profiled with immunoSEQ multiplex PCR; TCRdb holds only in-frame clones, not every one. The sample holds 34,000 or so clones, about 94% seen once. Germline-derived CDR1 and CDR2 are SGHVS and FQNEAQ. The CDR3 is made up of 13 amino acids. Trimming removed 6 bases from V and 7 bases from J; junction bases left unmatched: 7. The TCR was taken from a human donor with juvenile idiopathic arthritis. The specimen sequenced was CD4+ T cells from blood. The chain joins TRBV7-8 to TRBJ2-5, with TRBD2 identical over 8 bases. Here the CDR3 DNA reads TGTGCCAGCAGAGCGACTAGCGCGGTGACCCAGTACTTC. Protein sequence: CASRATSAVTQYF.